This T cell receptor beta chain appears in the sequencing data of a study of T-cell memory formation after mild COVID-19. Study-wide findings and caveats: Shrinking CD4+ clones resided mostly in CM and EM, and CD8+ ones in EMRA. In pre-infection memory, a portion of responding clones appeared, which suggested that cross-reactive memory joined.

Comments on this clonotype: Antigen: not known.

V dropped 2 bases and J dropped 5 bases, with 7 bases sitting between them. The CDR3 runs 14 residues. The germline gives CDR1 SEHNR, CDR2 FQNEAQ (reference sequence). TCRdb itself ran the 5' RACE reads through MiXCR, one entry per CDR3 protein. The repertoire includes approximately 290,000 distinct CDR3 sequences, about a sixth of them detected once, and roughly a fifth sits in the top ten. The sequence came from a man aged 18 to 35 who had mild COVID-19 (a few samples of this study predate the infection). Cell type and time point are not known. The rearrangement uses TRBV7-9 and TRBJ1-6; D unresolved. Material for sequencing was PBMCs or a T cell subset sorted from them (not recorded which). CDR3 DNA sequence: TGTGCCAGCAGCTTAAGCGGAAATAATTCACCCCTCCACTTT. Translated: CASSLSGNNSPLHF.